This T cell receptor beta chain was observed in a study of control samples from healthy donors and cancer patients. TCRdb's copy holds only in-frame clones and misses some; the assay was immunoSEQ multiplex PCR. The table lists about 200,000 clones, about 91% of them singletons. The CDR3 spans 10 residues. V lost 5 bases, J lost 6 bases, and 2 bases lay in between. The germline V gene has CDR1 LNHDA and CDR2 SQIVND (reference sequence). The chain is built from TRBV19 and TRBJ1-5; D is undetermined. The sequencing sample was made of blood. The receptor's source is a man aged 25 to 40 in good health. CDR3 sequence: CASSFQPQHF. CDR3 DNA: TGTGCCAGTAGTTTTCAGCCCCAGCATTTT. Using reference TRBV19 and TRBJ1-5 for the parts outside the CDR3, the full variable domain is DGGITQSPKYLFRKEGQNVTLSCEQNLNHDAMYWYRQDPGQGLRLIYYSQIVNDFQKGDIAEGYSVSREKKESFPLTVTSAQKNPTAFYLCASSFQPQHFGDGTRLSIL.